This note documents a single T cell receptor beta chain sequence. Its specificity is not known. This specimen belongs to a study of cytomegalovirus exposure and HLA in healthy donors. Study-level background: Unique TCRs from HLA-typed donors, 65 million to 85 million of them, were held in an early data release. Study-wide findings and caveats: Prior analysis indicated that the majority of TCR beta V segments exhibited productivity approximately 87% or approximately 30% of the time.

The PCR employed 60 Vbeta primers together with 13 Jbeta primers. The data were produced by immunoSEQ multiplex PCR, yet TCRdb's version contains in-frame clones alone and is incomplete. The table has some 200,000 clones, approximately 90% seen once. This CDR3 has 15 residues. Germline-derived CDR1 and CDR2 are SGHTA and FQGTGA. V was pared by 2 bases and J by 8 bases, with 16 bases between. The rearrangement joins TRBV7-3 to TRBJ2-1; TRBD2 might be the D (6 bases). The receptor comes from a woman younger than 30 in good health and CMV-seronegative. Specimen: PBMCs. The CDR3 DNA reads TGTGCCAGCAGCTTAGTACTAGCCCGTACGGATGAGCAGTTCTTC. Its protein product is CASSLVLARTDEQFF.